This entry lists 5 T cell receptor beta chains sequenced from one sample in a study of blood T cell repertoires in COVID-19. Here immunoSEQ multiplex PCR was the method, and the copy in TCRdb shows in-frame clones only, minus some. The table has about 200,000 clones, 80% to 90% seen once. The material sequenced was peripheral blood. These receptors were taken from a woman older than 75 with acute or convalescent COVID-19.

V is TRBV3-1 (or the pseudogene TRBV3-2) and J is TRBJ2-7, with no clear D. CDR1 LGHDT and CDR2 YNNKEL come from the germline V gene (reference sequence). Trimming took 1 base from V and 9 from J, leaving 16 bases between them. This CDR3 has 14 amino acids. CDR3 bases: TGTGCCAGCAGCCAAGGGGCTAACCGAGTAGGGCAGTACTTC. Its protein is CASSQGANRVGQYF.

The chain carries TRBV30 and TRBJ1-6, with D uncertain. Germline V lookup: CDR1 GTSNPN, CDR2 SVGIG (reference sequence). The V and J ends lost 0 bases and 8 bases respectively, with 11 bases between them. The CDR3 is 14 amino acids. The chain's CDR3 is CAWSVLGSDSPLHF. The CDR3 coding sequence is TGTGCCTGGAGTGTATTGGGGAGCGATTCACCCCTCCACTTT.

This clone was seen a handful of times. The rearrangement joins TRBV3-1 (or the pseudogene TRBV3-2) to TRBJ2-5; no clear D. The length of the CDR3 is 18 residues. V lost 5 bases to trimming and J lost 0 bases, with 22 bases between them. Germline CDR1 reads LGHDT; CDR2 reads YNNKEL (reference sequence). The CDR3 nucleotides read TGTGCCAGCAGCAAGCCGGCCCACTACGATAGGTACCAAGAGACCCAGTACTTC. The encoded protein is CASSKPAHYDRYQETQYF.

This chain uses TRBV27 with TRBJ2-7, with 8 bases identical to TRBD1. The CDR3 contains 15 residues. Looked up from germline, CDR1 is MNHEY and CDR2 is SMNVEV (reference sequence). V was pared by 8 bases and J by 4 bases, with 13 bases of the junction left unmatched. The CDR3 protein is CASGPLDRVLYEQYF. CDR3 sequence (DNA): TGTGCCAGCGGACCCTTGGACAGGGTTCTGTACGAGCAGTACTTC.

The chain links TRBV27 to TRBJ2-1; 11 bases fit TRBD2. Germline V CDR1 and CDR2: MNHEY, SMNVEV (reference sequence). Unmatched junction bases numbered 8, after V lost 9 bases and J lost 7 bases. This CDR3 has 14 amino acids. CDR3 protein: CARSPGLAENEQFF. Written as DNA, the CDR3 is TGTGCCAGGTCCCCGGGACTAGCGGAAAATGAGCAGTTCTTC.